Shown below are 14 T cell receptor beta chains from a single sample sequenced in a study of T-cell reconstitution after alpha-beta-depleted transplantation in children. Unique molecular identifiers were used to barcode this TCRbeta library. TCRdb analysed the PCR reads with MiXCR anew, one entry per CDR3 protein. The sample contains roughly 250,000 distinct CDR3 sequences, 7.5% to 9.5% of which appear only once. Sequenced here: PBMCs, mostly from graft donor cells, sampled 180 days after TCRalphabeta/CD19-depleted stem cell transplant. All receptors derive from a male patient aged 10-17 years who had a stem cell transplant for acute lymphoblastic leukemia, so the T cells may come from the graft donor.

This clonotype was counted at least ten times. The chain couples TRBV12-3 or TRBV12-4 to TRBJ1-2; 8 bases are a match to TRBD1. CDR3 size: 13 residues. Germline trimming cut 6 bases from V and 4 bases from J; bases unmatched to any gene: 4. The CDR3: CASRPTGGYGYTF. In DNA form, the CDR3 reads TGTGCCAGCAGGCCCACAGGGGGCTATGGCTACACCTTC.

This clonotype was counted ten times or more. The CDR3 is CASSLGGVYNEQFF. CDR3 DNA sequence: TGTGCCAGCAGCTTGGGTGGGGTTTACAATGAGCAGTTCTTC. This rearrangement joins TRBV5-5 to TRBJ2-1; unclear D gene. The CDR3 contains 14 residues. Trimming shortened V by 0 bases and J by 4 bases, and 8 bases separated the two germline ends. Looked up from germline, CDR1 is SGHKS and CDR2 is YYEKEE (reference sequence).

In its sample, this clonotype was seen many times. V and J are TRBV11-2 and TRBJ1-1, with D uncertain. The CDR3 is made up of 12 amino acids. CDR1 is SGHAT and CDR2 is FQNNGV in the germline V gene. V dropped 3 bases and J dropped 3 bases, with 5 bases sitting between them. CDR3 nucleotide sequence: TGTGCCAGCAGCTTTCATCACACTGAAGCTTTCTTT. Translating it yields CASSFHHTEAFF.

This clonotype was recorded a few times. This rearrangement joins TRBV19 to TRBJ1-4, with unresolved D. This CDR3 region has 14 residues. From germline, CDR1 is LNHDA and CDR2 SQIVND (reference sequence). Trimming took 6 bases from V and 6 from J, leaving 14 bases between them. The CDR3 is CASRRRAPDEKLFF. CDR3 DNA: TGTGCCAGTAGAAGACGGGCCCCGGATGAAAAACTGTTTTTT.

This clonotype showed up many times. The chain recombines TRBV28 with TRBJ1-5, with no clear D. The CDR3 sequence is 14 residues long. Trimming removed 10 bases from V and 0 bases from J, with 13 bases in between. The V gene's germline CDR1 is MDHEN and CDR2 SYDVKM. Here the CDR3 reads CATSPPYSNQPQHF. CDR3 DNA: TGTGCCACCTCGCCTCCTTATAGCAATCAGCCCCAGCATTTT.

This clonotype has a count of ten or more. The V gene is TRBV11-2, the J gene TRBJ2-3; either TRBD1 or TRBD2 may supply D (5 bases each). Germline V lookup: CDR1 SGHAT, CDR2 FQNNGV. The V end lost 1 base, the J end lost 6 bases, and 8 bases lay between the germline ends. This CDR3 has 13 amino acids. CDR3 sequence: CASSLGGRDTQYF. The CDR3 DNA reads as TGTGCCAGCAGCTTAGGGGGACGGGATACGCAGTATTTT.

This clonotype was observed many times. The V call is TRBV11-2, the J call TRBJ2-7, with 7 bases lining up with TRBD2. There are 15 residues in the CDR3. The junction had 9 bases not matched to a gene; V was cut back by 4 bases and J by 3 bases. Looked up from germline, CDR1 is SGHAT and CDR2 is FQNNGV. As DNA, the CDR3 is TGTGCCAGCAGCTCTCCGCGGGCGGGAGACTACGAGCAGTACTTC. Its protein is CASSSPRAGDYEQYF.

The gene calls are TRBV19 and TRBJ1-5, with 8 bases lining up with TRBD1. The V segment lost 5 bases and the J segment 5 bases; nucleotides outside the gene matches: 8. Germline lookup yields CDR1 LNHDA and CDR2 SQIVND (reference sequence). The CDR3 runs 15 residues. The DNA for the CDR3 is TGTGCCAGTAGTCCAAGAGACAGGGGCGATCAGCCCCAGCATTTT. This codes for CASSPRDRGDQPQHF.

This clonotype was detected ten times or more. The chain joins TRBV5-1 to TRBJ1-1; the D is unclear. This CDR3 comprises 14 residues. Germline CDR1 is SGHRS and CDR2 is YFSETQ. Trimming pared 0 bases from V and 0 bases from J, leaving 6 bases between. Here the CDR3 reads CASSLDSLNTEAFF. Written as DNA, the CDR3 is TGCGCCAGCAGCTTGGATAGTCTGAACACTGAAGCTTTCTTT.

In this sample, this clonotype turned up many times. The chain combines TRBV18 with TRBJ2-7; D perhaps matches TRBD1 (6 bases). The length of the CDR3 is 11 residues. The V and J ends lost 2 bases and 7 bases respectively, with 6 bases between them. CDR1 KGHSH and CDR2 LQKENI come from the germline V gene. The CDR3 loop reads CASSPGTEQYF. The CDR3 DNA reads as TGTGCCAGCTCACCAGGGACAGAGCAGTACTTC.

This clonotype was detected ten times or more. The V and J genes are TRBV5-1 and TRBJ1-2; D is possibly TRBD1 (5 bases). Germline values: CDR1 SGHRS, CDR2 YFSETQ. The CDR3 covers 15 residues. Trimming stripped 1 base from V and 8 bases from J, with 18 bases between. The CDR3 region has the DNA TGCGCCAGCAGCTTGACCCCTGGGGGACCCGGAGGCTACACCTTC. Translation: CASSLTPGGPGGYTF.

In its sample, this clonotype was seen many times. The rearrangement links TRBV20-1 to TRBJ2-2; 13 nucleotides agree with TRBD2. The V gene's germline CDR1 is DFQATT and CDR2 SNEGSKA (reference sequence). This CDR3 spans 15 amino acids. V lost 4 bases to trimming and J lost 5 bases; unmatched junction nucleotides: 4. Written as DNA, the CDR3 is TGCAGTGCTAACGGACTAGCGGGAGCGACCGGGGAGCTGTTTTTT. Translating it yields CSANGLAGATGELFF.

Comments on this clonotype: Possible read error: a much larger clone is one base away. CDR3 bases: TGTGCCAGCAGCTTATCCCCCTCGAGTCCTGCCAATGAGCAGTTCTTC. Protein sequence: CASSLSPSSPANEQFF. J is TRBJ2-1 and V is TRBV7-3; D remains unclear. This CDR3 spans 16 amino acids. Germline values: CDR1 SGHTA, CDR2 FQGTGA. The V gene lost 2 bases and the J gene lost 6 bases, with 17 bases spanning the gap.

In its sample, this clonotype was seen many times. The chain couples TRBV4-3 to TRBJ2-5; maybe TRBD2 (5 bases). V was trimmed by 0 bases and J by 3 bases, leaving 14 bases between them. Per germline, CDR1 LGHNA and CDR2 YSLEER. This CDR3 region has 16 residues. For the CDR3, the DNA is TGCGCCAGCAGCCAAGACGAGGGAACAAGGAAAGAGACCCAGTACTTC. This translates into CASSQDEGTRKETQYF.